Shown below are 10 T cell receptor beta chains from a single sample sequenced in a study of blood T cell repertoires in COVID-19. TCRdb's copy holds only in-frame clones and misses some; the assay was immunoSEQ multiplex PCR. Counted here are some 320,000 clones, under 90% occurring once; the ten biggest clones make up 2.5% to 3.5%. Sequenced sample: PBMCs or T cells enriched from blood (not recorded which). The receptor set was obtained from a woman aged 45 to 65 who had been exposed to COVID-19.

This clone was seen a few times. The gene calls are TRBV7-8 and TRBJ1-1; D is uncertain. The CDR3 is 13 residues long. Germline V gene lookup returns CDR1 SGHVS and CDR2 FQNEAQ. V was pared by 6 bases and J by 1 base, with 9 bases between. CDR3 sequence: CASSPTGNTEAFF. The CDR3 DNA sequence: TGTGCCAGCAGTCCGACGGGGAACACTGAAGCTTTCTTT.

The chain links TRBV27 to TRBJ2-5, with 11 bases matching TRBD2. Losses at the gene ends were 5 bases for V and 4 bases for J; bases not matched to a gene: 6. The CDR3 sequence is 15 residues long. Germline V gene sequence: CDR1 MNHEY, CDR2 SMNVEV (reference sequence). CDR3 in amino acids: CASSAPTSGRETQYF. In DNA form, the CDR3 reads TGTGCCAGCAGTGCCCCCACTAGCGGGAGAGAGACCCAGTACTTC.

This sequence joins TRBV10-3 and TRBJ2-1, with D possibly matching TRBD1 (6 bases). CDR1 ENHRY and CDR2 SYGVKD come from the germline V gene. The CDR3 loop spans 14 amino acids. Trimming shortened V by 3 bases and J by 10 bases, and 16 bases separated the two germline ends. The CDR3 DNA sequence: TGTGCCATCAGTGACACCAGGGACACATGGGAGCAGTTCTTC. Translation: CAISDTRDTWEQFF.

CDR3 region: CSASSGSGGARELFF. CDR3 coding DNA: TGCAGTGCTAGTTCGGGTAGCGGGGGGGCCCGGGAGCTGTTTTTT. The chain has TRBV20-1 and TRBJ2-2, with 11 bases identical to TRBD2. Per germline, CDR1 DFQATT and CDR2 SNEGSKA (reference sequence). The CDR3 runs to 15 residues. Trimming at V came to 3 bases and at J to 9 bases, leaving 9 bases not matched to a gene.

The gene calls are TRBV28 and TRBJ1-2, with D perhaps TRBD1 (5 bases). This CDR3 comprises 15 residues. Germline V gene lookup returns CDR1 MDHEN and CDR2 SYDVKM. The V end was cut by 2 bases, the J end by 1 base, with 11 bases between. The CDR3: CASSLRGWGNYGYTF. Here the CDR3 DNA reads TGTGCCAGCAGTTTAAGGGGCTGGGGTAACTATGGCTACACCTTC.

This chain uses TRBV5-1 with TRBJ2-3, with D hard to call. The CDR3 sequence is 12 residues long. Germline V lookup: CDR1 SGHRS, CDR2 YFSETQ. Trimming stripped 1 base from V and 6 bases from J, with 6 bases between. As DNA, the CDR3 is TGCGCCAGCAGCTTGACTTCTGATACGCAGTATTTT. Translating it yields CASSLTSDTQYF. The full variable domain, rest sourced from reference TRBV5-1 and TRBJ2-3, is KAGVTQTPRYLIKTRGQQVTLSCSPISGHRSVSWYQQTPGQGLQFLFEYFSETQRNKGNFPGRFSGRQFSNSRSEMNVSTLELGDSALYLCASSLTSDTQYFGPGTRLTVL.

The genes are TRBV3-1 (or the pseudogene TRBV3-2) and TRBJ1-6; D remains unclear. CDR3 length: 14 amino acids. Trimming removed 4 bases from V and 6 bases from J, with 10 bases in between. In germline, CDR1 is LGHDT, CDR2 YNNKEL (reference sequence). In nucleotides, the CDR3 is TGTGCCAGCAGCCGTACCAGTACTAATTCACCCCTCCACTTT. Residues: CASSRTSTNSPLHF.

The chain uses TRBV6-1 and TRBJ2-7; possibly TRBD2 for D (6 bases). Germline CDR1 reads MNHNS; CDR2 reads SASEGT. The V gene lost 3 bases and the J gene lost 2 bases, with 8 bases spanning the gap. The CDR3 runs to 13 residues. The CDR3 sequence: CASSEREAYEQYF. CDR3 DNA: TGTGCCAGCAGTGAGCGGGAAGCCTACGAGCAGTACTTC.

This sequence joins TRBV29-1 and TRBJ1-2; 9 bases fit TRBD1. Germline values: CDR1 SQVTM, CDR2 ANQGSEA. V was pared by 6 bases and J by 8 bases, with 7 bases of the junction left unmatched. The CDR3 has 12 amino acids. CDR3 in DNA: TGCAGCGTCCTGGGACAGGGCTGGGGCTACACCTTC. Translating gives CSVLGQGWGYTF.

Notes on this clone: Other DNA sequences of this sample code for an identical CDR3. The rearrangement joins TRBV27 to TRBJ1-6, with D maybe TRBD1 (6 bases). The V gene lost 6 bases and the J gene lost 9 bases, with 15 bases spanning the gap. There are 14 residues in the CDR3. Per the germline V gene, CDR1 is MNHEY and CDR2 is SMNVEV (reference sequence). DNA of the CDR3: TGTGCCAGCAGCCTAAACAGGGTGGGTTCACCCCTCCACTTT. Amino acid sequence: CASSLNRVGSPLHF.